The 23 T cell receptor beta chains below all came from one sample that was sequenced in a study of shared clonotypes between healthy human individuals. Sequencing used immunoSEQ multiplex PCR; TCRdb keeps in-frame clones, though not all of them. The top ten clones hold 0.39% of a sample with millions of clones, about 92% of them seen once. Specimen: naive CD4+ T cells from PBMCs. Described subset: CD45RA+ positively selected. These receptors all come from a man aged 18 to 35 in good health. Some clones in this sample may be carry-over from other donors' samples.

CDR3 sequence (DNA): TGCGCCAGCAGCCCCAGATCCCCCAGGGGTGAGACCCAGTACTTC. Translation: CASSPRSPRGETQYF. The rearrangement links TRBV4-1 to TRBJ2-5, with a weak D call TRBD1 (6 bases). Germline V CDR1 and CDR2: MGHRA, YSYEKL. Between the trimmed V and J ends, which lost 4 bases and 5 bases, there was a span of 17 bases. The CDR3 has 15 amino acids.

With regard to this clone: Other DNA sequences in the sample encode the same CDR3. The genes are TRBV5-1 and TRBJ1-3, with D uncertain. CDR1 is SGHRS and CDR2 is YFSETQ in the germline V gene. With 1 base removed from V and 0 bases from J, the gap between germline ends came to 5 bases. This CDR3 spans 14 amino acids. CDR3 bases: TGCGCCAGCAGCTTGTCGGGCTCTGGAAACACCATATATTTT. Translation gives CASSLSGSGNTIYF.

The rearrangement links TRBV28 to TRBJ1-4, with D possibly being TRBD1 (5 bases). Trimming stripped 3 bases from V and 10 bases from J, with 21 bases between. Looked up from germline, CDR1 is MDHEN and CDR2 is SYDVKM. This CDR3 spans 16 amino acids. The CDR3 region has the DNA TGTGCCAGCAGTTTTTCCGGGGGTGAGGTGTACGGAAAACTGTTTTTT. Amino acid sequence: CASSFSGGEVYGKLFF.

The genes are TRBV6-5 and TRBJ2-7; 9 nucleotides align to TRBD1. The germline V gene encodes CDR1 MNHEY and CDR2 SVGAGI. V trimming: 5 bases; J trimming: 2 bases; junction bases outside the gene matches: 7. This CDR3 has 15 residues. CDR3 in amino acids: CASSSRDRATYEQYF. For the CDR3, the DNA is TGTGCCAGCAGTAGCCGGGACAGGGCGACCTACGAGCAGTACTTC.

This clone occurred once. DNA for the CDR3: TGTGCCAGCACCCTCGGGCGAAGCGGGAGGGCGGTGGTAACAGATACGCAGTATTTT. Protein product: CASTLGRSGRAVVTDTQYF. This chain links TRBV7-2 with TRBJ2-3; 10 bases fit TRBD2. The CDR3 consists of 19 residues. V lost 7 bases, J lost 3 bases, and 19 bases stayed unmatched. Germline V lookup: CDR1 SGHTA, CDR2 FQGNSA.

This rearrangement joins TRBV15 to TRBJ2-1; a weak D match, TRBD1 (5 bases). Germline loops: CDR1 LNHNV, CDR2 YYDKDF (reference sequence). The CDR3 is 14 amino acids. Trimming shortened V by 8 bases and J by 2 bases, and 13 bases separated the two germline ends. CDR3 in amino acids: CATGAVLTYNEQFF. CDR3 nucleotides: TGTGCCACCGGGGCAGTCCTTACCTACAATGAGCAGTTCTTC.

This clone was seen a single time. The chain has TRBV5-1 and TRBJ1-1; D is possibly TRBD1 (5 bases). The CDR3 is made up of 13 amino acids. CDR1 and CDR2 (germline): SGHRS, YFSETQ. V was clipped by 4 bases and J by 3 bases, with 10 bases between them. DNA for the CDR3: TGCGCCAGCAGCCCCGGGACGTACACTGAAGCTTTCTTT. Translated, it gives CASSPGTYTEAFF.

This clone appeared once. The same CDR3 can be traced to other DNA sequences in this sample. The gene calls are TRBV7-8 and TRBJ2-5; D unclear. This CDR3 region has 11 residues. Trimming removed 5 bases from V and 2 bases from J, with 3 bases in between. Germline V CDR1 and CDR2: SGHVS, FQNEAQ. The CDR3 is CASSPQETQYF. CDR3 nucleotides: TGTGCCAGCAGCCCACAAGAGACCCAGTACTTC.

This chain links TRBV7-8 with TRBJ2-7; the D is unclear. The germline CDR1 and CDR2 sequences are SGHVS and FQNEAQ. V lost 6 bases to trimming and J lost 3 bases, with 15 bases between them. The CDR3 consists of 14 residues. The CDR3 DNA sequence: TGTGCCAGCAGGGCCCGACCCCTCGACTACGAGCAGTACTTC. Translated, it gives CASRARPLDYEQYF.

This CDR3 is CASRWKTGGHLSSGNTIYF. CDR3 nucleotides: TGTGCCAGCAGATGGAAGACAGGGGGTCACCTTAGCTCTGGAAACACCATATATTTT. The genes are TRBV2 and TRBJ1-3; 9 positions agree with TRBD1. With 6 bases clipped from V and 0 bases from J, the junction kept 15 bases outside the gene matches. This CDR3 spans 19 amino acids. Germline V CDR1 and CDR2: SNHLY, FYNNEI.

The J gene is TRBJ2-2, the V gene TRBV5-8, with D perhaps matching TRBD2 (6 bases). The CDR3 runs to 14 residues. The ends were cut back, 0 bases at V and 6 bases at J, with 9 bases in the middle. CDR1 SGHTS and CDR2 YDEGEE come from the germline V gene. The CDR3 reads CASSLAGGAGELFF. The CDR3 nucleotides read TGTGCCAGCAGCTTGGCCGGCGGGGCCGGGGAGCTGTTTTTT.

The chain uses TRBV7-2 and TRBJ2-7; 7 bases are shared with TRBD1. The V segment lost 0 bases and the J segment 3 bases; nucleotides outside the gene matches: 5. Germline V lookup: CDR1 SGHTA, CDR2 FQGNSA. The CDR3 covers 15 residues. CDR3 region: CASSLAQGENYEQYF. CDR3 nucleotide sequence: TGTGCCAGCAGCTTAGCCCAGGGGGAAAACTACGAGCAGTACTTC.

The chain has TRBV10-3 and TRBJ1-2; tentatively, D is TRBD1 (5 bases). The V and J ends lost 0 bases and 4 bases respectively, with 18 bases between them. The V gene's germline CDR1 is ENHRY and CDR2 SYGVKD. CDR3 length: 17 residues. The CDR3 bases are TGTGCCATCAGTGAGTCGAGCGGGGCAGCCGACATCTATGGCTACACCTTC. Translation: CAISESSGAADIYGYTF.

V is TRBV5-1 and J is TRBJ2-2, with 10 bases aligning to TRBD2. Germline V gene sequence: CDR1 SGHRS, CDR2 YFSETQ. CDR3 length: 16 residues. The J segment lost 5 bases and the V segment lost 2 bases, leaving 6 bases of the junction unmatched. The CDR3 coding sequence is TGCGCCAGCAGCTTTCCACTAGCGGGATTTACCGGGGAGCTGTTTTTT. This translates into CASSFPLAGFTGELFF.

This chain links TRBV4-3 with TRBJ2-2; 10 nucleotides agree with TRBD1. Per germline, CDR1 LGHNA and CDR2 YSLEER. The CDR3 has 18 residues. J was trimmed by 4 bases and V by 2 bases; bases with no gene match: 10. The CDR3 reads CASSQLYRQGAGTGELFF. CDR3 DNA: TGCGCCAGCAGCCAACTTTATCGACAGGGGGCAGGCACCGGGGAGCTGTTTTTT.

The chain's CDR3 is CASSSYPGLAGGRETQYF. The CDR3 DNA reads as TGTGCCAGCAGTTCTTATCCCGGACTAGCGGGAGGTCGGGAGACCCAGTACTTC. This chain joins TRBV27 and TRBJ2-5; 14 bases agree with TRBD2. This CDR3 spans 18 amino acids. Germline V gene lookup returns CDR1 MNHEY and CDR2 SMNVEV (reference sequence). V shed 4 bases, J shed 5 bases, and the junction held 12 bases outside the gene matches.

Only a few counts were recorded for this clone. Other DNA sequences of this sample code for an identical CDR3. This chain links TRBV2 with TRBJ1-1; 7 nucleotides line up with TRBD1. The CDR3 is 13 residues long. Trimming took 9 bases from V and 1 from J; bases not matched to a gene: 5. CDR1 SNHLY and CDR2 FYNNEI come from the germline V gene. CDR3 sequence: CASTGTANTEAFF. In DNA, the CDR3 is TGTGCCAGTACTGGGACAGCGAACACTGAAGCTTTCTTT.

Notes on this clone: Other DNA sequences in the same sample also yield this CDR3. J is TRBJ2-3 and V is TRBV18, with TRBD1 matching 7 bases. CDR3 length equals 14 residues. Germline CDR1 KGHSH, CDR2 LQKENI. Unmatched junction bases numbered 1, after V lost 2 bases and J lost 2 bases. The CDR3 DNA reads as TGTGCCAGCTCACCAACAGGGGACACAGATACGCAGTATTTT. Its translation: CASSPTGDTDTQYF.

The DNA for the CDR3 is TGTGCCAGCAGCCCTCCCGGGGGGACCAGGACTAACTATGGCTACACCTTC. Encoded protein: CASSPPGGTRTNYGYTF. The chain joins TRBV14 to TRBJ1-2, with D tentatively TRBD1 (5 bases). Germline-derived CDR1 and CDR2 are SGHDN and FVKESK. Deletions cut 4 bases from V and 0 bases from J, with 18 bases between. The CDR3 extends over 17 amino acids.

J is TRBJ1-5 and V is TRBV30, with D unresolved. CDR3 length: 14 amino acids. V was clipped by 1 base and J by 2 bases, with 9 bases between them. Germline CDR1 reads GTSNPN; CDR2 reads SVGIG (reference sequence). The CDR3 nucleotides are TGTGCCTGGAGTGGGCAGGTCGGCAATCAGCCCCAGCATTTT. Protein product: CAWSGQVGNQPQHF. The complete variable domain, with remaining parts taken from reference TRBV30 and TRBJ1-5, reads SQTIHQWPATLVQPVGSPLSLECTVEGTSNPNLYWYRQAAGRGLQLLFYSVGIGQISSEVPQNLSASRPQDRQFILSSKKLLLSDSGFYLCAWSGQVGNQPQHFGDGTRLSIL.

Here the CDR3 reads CASILGPGLALETQYF. The CDR3 DNA reads TGTGCCAGCATACTAGGGCCGGGACTAGCGTTGGAGACCCAGTACTTC. The rearrangement uses TRBV7-3 and TRBJ2-5, with 10 bases lining up with TRBD2. Looked up from germline, CDR1 is SGHTA and CDR2 is FQGTGA. V lost 7 bases and J lost 5; bases outside the gene matches: 13. The CDR3 loop spans 16 amino acids.

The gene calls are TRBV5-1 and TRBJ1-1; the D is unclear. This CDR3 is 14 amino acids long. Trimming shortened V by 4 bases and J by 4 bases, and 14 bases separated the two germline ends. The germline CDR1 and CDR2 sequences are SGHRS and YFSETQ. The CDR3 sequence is CASSPLRAGTEAFF. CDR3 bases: TGCGCCAGCAGCCCCCTCAGAGCGGGCACTGAAGCTTTCTTT.

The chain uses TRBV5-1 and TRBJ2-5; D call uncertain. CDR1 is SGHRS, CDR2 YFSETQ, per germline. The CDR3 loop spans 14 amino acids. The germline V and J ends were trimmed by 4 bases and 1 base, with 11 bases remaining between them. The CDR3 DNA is TGCGCCAGCAGCCCCCAAGGCAGCCAAGAGACCCAGTACTTC. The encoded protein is CASSPQGSQETQYF. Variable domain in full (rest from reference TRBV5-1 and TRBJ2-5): KAGVTQTPRYLIKTRGQQVTLSCSPISGHRSVSWYQQTPGQGLQFLFEYFSETQRNKGNFPGRFSGRQFSNSRSEMNVSTLELGDSALYLCASSPQGSQETQYFGPGTRLLVL.